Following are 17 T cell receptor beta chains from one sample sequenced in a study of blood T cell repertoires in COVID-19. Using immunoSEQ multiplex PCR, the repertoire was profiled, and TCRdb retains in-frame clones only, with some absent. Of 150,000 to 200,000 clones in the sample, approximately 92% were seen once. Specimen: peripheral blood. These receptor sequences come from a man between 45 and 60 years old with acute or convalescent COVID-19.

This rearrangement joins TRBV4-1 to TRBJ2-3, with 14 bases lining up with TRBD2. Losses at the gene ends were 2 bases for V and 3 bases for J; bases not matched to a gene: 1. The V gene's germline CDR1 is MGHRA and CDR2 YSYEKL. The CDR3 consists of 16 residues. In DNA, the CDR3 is TGCGCCAGCAGCCAAAGGACTAGCGGGGGGACAGATACGCAGTATTTT. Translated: CASSQRTSGGTDTQYF.

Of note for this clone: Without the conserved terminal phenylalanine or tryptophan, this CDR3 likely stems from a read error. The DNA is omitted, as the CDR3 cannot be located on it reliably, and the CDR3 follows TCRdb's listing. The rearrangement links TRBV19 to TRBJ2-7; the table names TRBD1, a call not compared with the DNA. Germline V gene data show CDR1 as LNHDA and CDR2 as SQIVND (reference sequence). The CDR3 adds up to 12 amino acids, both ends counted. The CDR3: CASTSTATGPLI.

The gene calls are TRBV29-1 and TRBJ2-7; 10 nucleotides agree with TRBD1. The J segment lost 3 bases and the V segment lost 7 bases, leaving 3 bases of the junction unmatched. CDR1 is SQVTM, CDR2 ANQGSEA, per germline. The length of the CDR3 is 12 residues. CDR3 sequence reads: CSARTGGYEQYF. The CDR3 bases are TGCAGCGCTAGGACAGGGGGCTACGAGCAGTACTTC.

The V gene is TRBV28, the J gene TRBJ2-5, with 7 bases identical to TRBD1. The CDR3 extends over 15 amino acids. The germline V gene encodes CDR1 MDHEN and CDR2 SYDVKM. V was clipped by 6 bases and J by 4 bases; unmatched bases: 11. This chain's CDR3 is CASSYLQGSAETQYF. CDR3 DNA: TGTGCCAGCAGCTACCTACAGGGGAGTGCAGAGACCCAGTACTTC.

DNA of the CDR3: TGCGCCAGCAGTGAGAGGACTAGCCTCGGCGAGCAGTACTTC. Protein product: CASSERTSLGEQYF. V usage is TRBV10-2 and J usage is TRBJ2-7; 8 positions match TRBD2. CDR3 length: 14 amino acids. Germline V lookup: CDR1 WSHSY, CDR2 SAAADI. V dropped 2 bases and J dropped 6; count of bases not matched to a gene: 6.

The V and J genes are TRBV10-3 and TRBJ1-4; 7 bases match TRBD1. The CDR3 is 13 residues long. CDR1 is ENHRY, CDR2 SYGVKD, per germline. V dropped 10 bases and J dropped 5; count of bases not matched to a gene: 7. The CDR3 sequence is CATGTEGNEKLFF. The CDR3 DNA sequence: TGTGCCACCGGGACAGAGGGAAATGAAAAACTGTTTTTT.

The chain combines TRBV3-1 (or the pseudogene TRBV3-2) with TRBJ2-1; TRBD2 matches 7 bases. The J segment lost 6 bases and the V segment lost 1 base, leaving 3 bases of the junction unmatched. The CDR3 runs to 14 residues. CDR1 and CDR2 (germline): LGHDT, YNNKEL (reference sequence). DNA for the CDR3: TGTGCCAGCAGCCAAGGACTAGCCCGCAATGAGCAGTTCTTC. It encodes CASSQGLARNEQFF.

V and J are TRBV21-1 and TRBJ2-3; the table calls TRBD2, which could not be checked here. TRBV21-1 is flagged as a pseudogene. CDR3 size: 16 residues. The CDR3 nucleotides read TGTGCCAGCAGCAAAGCCATAGCGGCTAGCACAGATACGCAGTATTTT. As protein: CASSKAIAASTDTQYF.

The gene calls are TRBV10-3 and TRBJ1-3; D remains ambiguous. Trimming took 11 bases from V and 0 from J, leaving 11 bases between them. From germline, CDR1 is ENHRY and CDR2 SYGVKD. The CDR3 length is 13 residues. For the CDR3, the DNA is TGTGCCTCAATGGACTACTCTGGAAACACCATATATTTT. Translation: CASMDYSGNTIYF.

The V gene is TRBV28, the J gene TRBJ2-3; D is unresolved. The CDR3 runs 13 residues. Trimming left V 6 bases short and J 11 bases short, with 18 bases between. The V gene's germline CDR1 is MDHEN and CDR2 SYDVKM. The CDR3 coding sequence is TGTGCCAGCAGCCCCCCGGCCCACCGGAGGCAGTATTTT. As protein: CASSPPAHRRQYF.

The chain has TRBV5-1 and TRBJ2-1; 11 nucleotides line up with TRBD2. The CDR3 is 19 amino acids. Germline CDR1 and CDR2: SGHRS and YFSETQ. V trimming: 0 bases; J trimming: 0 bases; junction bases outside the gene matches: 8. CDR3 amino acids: CASSLAGLAGPSSYNEQFF. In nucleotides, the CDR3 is TGCGCCAGCAGCTTGGCCGGACTAGCGGGCCCCAGCTCCTACAATGAGCAGTTCTTC.

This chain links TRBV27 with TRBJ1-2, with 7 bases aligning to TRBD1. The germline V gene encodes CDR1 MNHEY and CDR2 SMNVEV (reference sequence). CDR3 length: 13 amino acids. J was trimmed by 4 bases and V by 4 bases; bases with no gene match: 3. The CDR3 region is CASSSTGPYGYTF. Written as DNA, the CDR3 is TGTGCCAGCAGTTCGACAGGGCCCTATGGCTACACCTTC.

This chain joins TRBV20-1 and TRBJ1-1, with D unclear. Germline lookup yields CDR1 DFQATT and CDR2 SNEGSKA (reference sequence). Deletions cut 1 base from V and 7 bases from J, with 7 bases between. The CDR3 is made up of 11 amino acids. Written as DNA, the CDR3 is TGCAGTGCTAGAGGACTGCTTGAAGCTTTCTTT. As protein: CSARGLLEAFF.

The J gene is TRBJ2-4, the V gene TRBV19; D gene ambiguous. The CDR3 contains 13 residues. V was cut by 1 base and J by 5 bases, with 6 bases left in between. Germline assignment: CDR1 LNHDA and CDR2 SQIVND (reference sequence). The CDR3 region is CASSIVVQNIQYF. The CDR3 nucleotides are TGTGCCAGTAGTATAGTAGTCCAAAACATTCAGTACTTC.

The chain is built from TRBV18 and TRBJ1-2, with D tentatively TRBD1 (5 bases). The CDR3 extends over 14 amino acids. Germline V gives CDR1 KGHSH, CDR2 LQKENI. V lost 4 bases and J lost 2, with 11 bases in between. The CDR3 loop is CASSRAGINYGYTF. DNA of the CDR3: TGTGCCAGCTCACGGGCAGGGATAAACTATGGCTACACCTTC.

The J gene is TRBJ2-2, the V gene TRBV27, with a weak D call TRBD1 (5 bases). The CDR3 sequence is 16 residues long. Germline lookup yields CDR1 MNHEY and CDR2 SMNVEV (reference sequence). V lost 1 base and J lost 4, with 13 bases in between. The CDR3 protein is CASSLYGHRPTGELFF. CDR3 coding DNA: TGTGCCAGCAGTTTATACGGACACCGACCCACCGGGGAGCTGTTTTTT.

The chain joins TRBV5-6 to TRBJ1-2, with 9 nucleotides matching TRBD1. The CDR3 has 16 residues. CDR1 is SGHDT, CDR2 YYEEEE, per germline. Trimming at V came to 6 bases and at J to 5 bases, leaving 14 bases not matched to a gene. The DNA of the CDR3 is TGTGCCAGCATCAAACTAGGGACAGGGATATATTATGGCTACACCTTC. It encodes CASIKLGTGIYYGYTF.